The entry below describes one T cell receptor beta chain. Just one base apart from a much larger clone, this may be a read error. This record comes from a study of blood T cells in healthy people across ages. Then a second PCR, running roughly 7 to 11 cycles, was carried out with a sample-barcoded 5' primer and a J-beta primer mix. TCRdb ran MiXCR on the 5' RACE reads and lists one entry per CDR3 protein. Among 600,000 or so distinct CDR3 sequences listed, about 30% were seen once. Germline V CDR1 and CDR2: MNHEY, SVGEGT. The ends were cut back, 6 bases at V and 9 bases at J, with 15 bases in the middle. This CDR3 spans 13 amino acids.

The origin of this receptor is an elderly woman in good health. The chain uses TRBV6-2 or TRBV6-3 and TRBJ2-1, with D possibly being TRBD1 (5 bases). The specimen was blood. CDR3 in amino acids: CASSGPPRGEQFF. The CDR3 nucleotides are TGTGCCAGCAGCGGACCTCCTAGGGGTGAGCAGTTCTTC.